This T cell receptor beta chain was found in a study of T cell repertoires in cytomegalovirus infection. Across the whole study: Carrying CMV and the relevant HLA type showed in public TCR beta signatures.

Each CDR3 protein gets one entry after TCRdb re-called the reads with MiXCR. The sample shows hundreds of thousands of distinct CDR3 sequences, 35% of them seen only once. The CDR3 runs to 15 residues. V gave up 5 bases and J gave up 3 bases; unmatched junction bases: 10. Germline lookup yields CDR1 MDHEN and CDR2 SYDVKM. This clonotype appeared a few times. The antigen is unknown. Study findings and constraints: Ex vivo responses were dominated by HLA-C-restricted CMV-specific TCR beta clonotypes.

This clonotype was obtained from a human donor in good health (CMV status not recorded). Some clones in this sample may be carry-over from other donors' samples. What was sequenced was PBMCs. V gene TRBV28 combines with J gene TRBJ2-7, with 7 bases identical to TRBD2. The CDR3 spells CASSPPGPGGYEQYF. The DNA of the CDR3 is TGTGCCAGCAGTCCCCCAGGGCCGGGGGGCTACGAGCAGTACTTC.